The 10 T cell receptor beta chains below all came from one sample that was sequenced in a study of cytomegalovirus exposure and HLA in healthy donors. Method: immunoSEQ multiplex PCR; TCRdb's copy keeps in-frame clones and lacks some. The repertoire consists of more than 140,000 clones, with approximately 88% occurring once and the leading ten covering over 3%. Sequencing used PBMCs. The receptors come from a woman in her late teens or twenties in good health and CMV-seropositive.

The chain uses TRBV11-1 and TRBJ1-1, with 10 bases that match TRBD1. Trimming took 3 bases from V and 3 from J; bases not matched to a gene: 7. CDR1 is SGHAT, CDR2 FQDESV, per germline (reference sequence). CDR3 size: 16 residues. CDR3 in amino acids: CASSFPDRGWDTEAFF. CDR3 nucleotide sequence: TGTGCCAGCAGCTTCCCGGACAGGGGGTGGGACACTGAAGCTTTCTTT.

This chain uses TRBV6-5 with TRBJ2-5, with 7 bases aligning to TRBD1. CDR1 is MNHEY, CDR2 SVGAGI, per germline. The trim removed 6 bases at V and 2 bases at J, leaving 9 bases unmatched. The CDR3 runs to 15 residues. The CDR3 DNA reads TGTGCCAGCAGCGCAAGGACAGGCCATCAAGAGACCCAGTACTTC. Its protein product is CASSARTGHQETQYF.

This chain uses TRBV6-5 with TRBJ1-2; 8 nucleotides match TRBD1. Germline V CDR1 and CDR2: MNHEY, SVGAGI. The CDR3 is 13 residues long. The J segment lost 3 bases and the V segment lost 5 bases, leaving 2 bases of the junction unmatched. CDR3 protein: CASSLDRDYGYTF. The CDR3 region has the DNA TGTGCCAGCAGTCTGGACAGGGACTATGGCTACACCTTC.

CDR3 loop: CASSELADTGELFF. The DNA for the CDR3 is TGTGCCAGCAGTGAACTAGCGGACACCGGGGAGCTGTTTTTT. The chain couples TRBV6-1 to TRBJ2-2, with 7 bases aligning to TRBD2. Per the germline V gene, CDR1 is MNHNS and CDR2 is SASEGT. The CDR3 totals 14 residues. V lost 2 bases to trimming and J lost 3 bases; unmatched junction nucleotides: 0.

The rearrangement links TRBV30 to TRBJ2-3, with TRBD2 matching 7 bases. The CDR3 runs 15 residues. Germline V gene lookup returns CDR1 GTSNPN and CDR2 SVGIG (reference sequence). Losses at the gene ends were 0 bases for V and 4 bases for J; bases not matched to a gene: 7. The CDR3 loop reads CAWSVRGDPADTQYF. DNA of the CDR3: TGTGCCTGGAGTGTACGGGGGGATCCTGCAGATACGCAGTATTTT. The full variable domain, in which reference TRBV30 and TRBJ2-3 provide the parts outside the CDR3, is SQTIHQWPATLVQPVGSPLSLECTVEGTSNPNLYWYRQAAGRGLQLLFYSVGIGQISSEVPQNLSASRPQDRQFILSSKKLLLSDSGFYLCAWSVRGDPADTQYFGPGTRLTVL.

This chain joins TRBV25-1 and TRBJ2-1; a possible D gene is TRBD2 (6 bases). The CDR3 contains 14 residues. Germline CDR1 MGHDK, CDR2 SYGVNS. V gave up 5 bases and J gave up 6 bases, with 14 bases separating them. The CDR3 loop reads CASSITSIVNEQFF. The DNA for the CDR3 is TGTGCCAGCAGTATCACTAGCATTGTCAATGAGCAGTTCTTC.

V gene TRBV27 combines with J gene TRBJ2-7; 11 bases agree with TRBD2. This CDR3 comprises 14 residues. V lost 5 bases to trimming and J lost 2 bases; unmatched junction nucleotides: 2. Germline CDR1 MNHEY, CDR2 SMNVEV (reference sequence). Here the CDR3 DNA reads TGTGCCAGCAGTCCTAGCGGGAGGACCTACGAGCAGTACTTC. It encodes CASSPSGRTYEQYF.

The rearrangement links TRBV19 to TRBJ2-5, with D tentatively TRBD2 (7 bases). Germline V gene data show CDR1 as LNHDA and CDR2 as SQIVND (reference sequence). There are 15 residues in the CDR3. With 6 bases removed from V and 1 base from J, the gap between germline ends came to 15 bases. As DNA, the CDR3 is TGTGCCAGTAGGGGGGCTAGCGGAGTCCAAGAGACCCAGTACTTC. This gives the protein CASRGASGVQETQYF.

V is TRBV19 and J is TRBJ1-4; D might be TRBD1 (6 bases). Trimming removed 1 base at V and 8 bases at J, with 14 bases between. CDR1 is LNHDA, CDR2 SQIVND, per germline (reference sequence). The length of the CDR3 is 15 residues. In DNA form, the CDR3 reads TGTGCCAGTAGTATAGTCTCAGGGGCGCCCGAAAAACTGTTTTTT. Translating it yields CASSIVSGAPEKLFF.

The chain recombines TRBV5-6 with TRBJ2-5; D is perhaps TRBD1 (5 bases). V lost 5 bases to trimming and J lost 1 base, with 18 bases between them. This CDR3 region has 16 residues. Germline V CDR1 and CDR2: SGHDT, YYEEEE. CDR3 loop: CASSYPDLGVQETQYF. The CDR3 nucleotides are TGTGCCAGCAGTTACCCGGATCTAGGGGTCCAAGAGACCCAGTACTTC.